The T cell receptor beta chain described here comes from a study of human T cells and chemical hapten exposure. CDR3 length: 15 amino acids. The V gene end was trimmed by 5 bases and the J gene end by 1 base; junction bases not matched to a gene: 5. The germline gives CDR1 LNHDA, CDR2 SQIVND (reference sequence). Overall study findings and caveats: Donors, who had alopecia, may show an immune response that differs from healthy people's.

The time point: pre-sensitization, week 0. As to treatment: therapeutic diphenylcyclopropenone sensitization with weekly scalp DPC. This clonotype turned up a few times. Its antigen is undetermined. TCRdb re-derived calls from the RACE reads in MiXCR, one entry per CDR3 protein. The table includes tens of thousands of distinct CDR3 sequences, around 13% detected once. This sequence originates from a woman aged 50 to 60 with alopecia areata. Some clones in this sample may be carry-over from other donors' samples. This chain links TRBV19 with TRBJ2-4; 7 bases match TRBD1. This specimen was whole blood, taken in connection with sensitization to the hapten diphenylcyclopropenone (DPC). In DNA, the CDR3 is TGTGCCAGTAGTGATGACAGGGCGGCCAAAAACATTCAGTACTTC. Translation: CASSDDRAAKNIQYF.